Each of the 17 T cell receptor beta chains below was sequenced from the same sample in a study of monozygotic twins with cystic fibrosis (dated by TCRdb to about 2021). The receptor library was made with the immunoSEQ multiplex PCR assay. TCRdb mirrors the immuneACCESS table, restricted to in-frame sequences. Some clones are absent from its copies; in checked studies, under half trace to an unresolved V gene, and the reason for the others is unknown. For this sample the table gives around 25,000 clones, of which roughly 90% were detected only once. The ten largest clonotypes hold about 0.3% of the sample. Input material: blood. The receptors shown here come from a girl aged 2-10 years with cystic fibrosis.

The chain has TRBV7-9 and TRBJ1-1; D not certain. Trimming cost V 3 bases and J 5 bases, with 13 bases left between them. The CDR3 sequence is 14 residues long. Germline CDR1 reads SEHNR; CDR2 reads FQNEAQ (reference sequence). CDR3 sequence: CASSFRAIITEAFF. The CDR3 DNA sequence: TGTGCCAGCAGCTTCCGGGCCATTATAACTGAAGCTTTCTTT.

V gene TRBV9 combines with J gene TRBJ1-1, with 9 nucleotides matching TRBD1. V was clipped by 2 bases and J by 4 bases; unmatched bases: 0. The CDR3 is 13 residues long. The germline V gene has CDR1 SGDLS and CDR2 YYNGEE. The CDR3 reads CASSVTGGTEAFF. In nucleotides, the CDR3 is TGTGCCAGCAGCGTGACAGGGGGCACTGAAGCTTTCTTT.

The rearrangement links TRBV7-2 to TRBJ1-1; no firm D call. CDR1 is SGHTA, CDR2 FQGNSA, per germline. The CDR3 extends over 13 amino acids. Trimming removed 3 bases from V and 0 bases from J, with 5 bases in between. CDR3 protein: CASSFSLNTEAFF. CDR3 in DNA: TGTGCCAGCAGCTTTAGTTTGAACACTGAAGCTTTCTTT. Full variable domain (rest looked up from reference TRBV7-2 and TRBJ1-1): GAGVSQSPSNKVTEKGKDVELRCDPISGHTALYWYRQSLGQGLEFLIYFQGNSAPDKSGLPSDRFSAERTGGSVSTLTIQRTQQEDSAVYLCASSFSLNTEAFFGQGTRLTVV.

J is TRBJ2-7 and V is TRBV30, with D tentatively TRBD1 or TRBD2 (5 bases each). The CDR3 contains 13 residues. Trimming cost V 5 bases and J 6 bases, with 17 bases left between them. Germline values: CDR1 GTSNPN, CDR2 SVGIG (reference sequence). For the CDR3, the DNA is TGTGCCTGGGGGGCCCTTTGGGGACGCGAGCAGTACTTC. Residues: CAWGALWGREQYF. Full variable domain (outside the CDR3, taken from reference TRBV30 and TRBJ2-7): SQTIHQWPATLVQPVGSPLSLECTVEGTSNPNLYWYRQAAGRGLQLLFYSVGIGQISSEVPQNLSASRPQDRQFILSSKKLLLSDSGFYLCAWGALWGREQYFGPGTRLTVT.

The chain employs TRBV5-1 and TRBJ1-3; D unresolved. In germline, CDR1 is SGHRS, CDR2 YFSETQ. The CDR3 spans 15 residues. Trimming shortened V by 1 base and J by 2 bases, and 10 bases separated the two germline ends. This CDR3 is CASSLTQVAGNTIYF. The CDR3 DNA follows: TGCGCCAGCAGCTTGACCCAGGTTGCTGGAAACACCATATATTTT.

V gene TRBV5-6 combines with J gene TRBJ1-4; D might be TRBD1 (5 bases). Germline V gives CDR1 SGHDT, CDR2 YYEEEE. V lost 4 bases and J lost 3, with 13 bases in between. This CDR3 spans 15 amino acids. The CDR3 DNA is TGTGCCAGCAGCACATTTCAGGGACCTAATGAAAAACTGTTTTTT. Translation gives CASSTFQGPNEKLFF. The full variable domain, rest sourced from reference TRBV5-6 and TRBJ1-4, is DAGVTQSPTHLIKTRGQQVTLRCSPKSGHDTVSWYQQALGQGPQFIFQYYEEEERQRGNFPDRFSGHQFPNYSSELNVNALLLGDSALYLCASSTFQGPNEKLFFGSGTQLSVL.

This chain connects TRBV6-6 to TRBJ1-4, with D possibly TRBD1 on 5 matching bases. The CDR3 contains 13 residues. With 8 bases removed from V and 6 bases from J, the gap between germline ends came to 13 bases. Germline CDR1 reads MNHNY; CDR2 reads SVGAGI (reference sequence). CDR3 in DNA: TGTGCCAGCGGGGGGTCAAGTTATGAAAAACTGTTTTTT. Residues: CASGGSSYEKLFF.

This clone was seen once. The gene calls are TRBV4-3 and TRBJ1-2; the D gene is possibly TRBD1 (6 bases). This CDR3 contains 15 residues. V was cut by 1 base and J by 8 bases, with 17 bases left in between. From germline, CDR1 is LGHNA and CDR2 YSLEER. The DNA of the CDR3 is TGCGCCAGCAGCCAAGTCCGGGGGGCTTTAAGCGGCTACACCTTC. Its translation is CASSQVRGALSGYTF.

The V call is TRBV2, the J call TRBJ2-7, with TRBD2 matching over 13 bases. This CDR3 has 19 amino acids. The V and J ends lost 1 base and 1 base, in that order; junction bases with no gene match: 10. CDR1 is SNHLY, CDR2 FYNNEI, per germline. The CDR3 reads CASSEGLAGGNLLSYEQYF. As DNA, the CDR3 is TGTGCCAGCAGTGAAGGACTAGCGGGGGGAAACTTATTGTCCTACGAGCAGTACTTC.

As to this clone: Relative to the germline gene, one junction end is altered; a read error may explain this. The V gene is TRBV7-7, the J gene TRBJ2-5; possibly TRBD1 for D (6 bases). This CDR3 spans 14 amino acids. The V gene's germline CDR1 is SSHAT and CDR2 FNYEAQ (reference sequence). The CDR3 protein is CASSPQGRGETQYF. CDR3 sequence (DNA): TGTGCTAGCAGCCCACAGGGACGGGGAGAGACCCAGTACTTC.

Only one count was recorded for this clone. The V gene is TRBV6-1, the J gene TRBJ2-3, with 8 bases identical to TRBD2. Unmatched junction bases numbered 8, after V lost 3 bases and J lost 3 bases. The CDR3 sequence is 16 residues long. Germline V gene sequence: CDR1 MNHNS, CDR2 SASEGT. The DNA for the CDR3 is TGTGCCAGCAGTGAGATGTTGGCGGGGGGAACAGATACGCAGTATTTT. Translated: CASSEMLAGGTDTQYF.

This clone has just one count. The chain recombines TRBV10-1 with TRBJ2-3, with 7 bases identical to TRBD2. This CDR3 comprises 15 residues. V trimming: 6 bases; J trimming: 2 bases; junction bases outside the gene matches: 8. Germline-derived CDR1 and CDR2 are WNHNN and SYGVQD (reference sequence). The CDR3 here is CASRKTSWDTDTQYF. The CDR3 DNA is TGCGCCAGCAGAAAGACTAGCTGGGACACAGATACGCAGTATTTT.

CDR3 DNA: TGTGCCAGCAGCTTAATGCTAGCGGGGGGAGGGGAGCTGTTTTTT. This encodes CASSLMLAGGGELFF. The chain combines TRBV11-2 with TRBJ2-2; 11 bases line up with TRBD2. This CDR3 region has 15 residues. J gave up 8 bases and V 2 bases, and 4 bases lay outside the gene matches. Germline lookup yields CDR1 SGHAT and CDR2 FQNNGV.

This chain connects TRBV10-2 to TRBJ1-1; D gene uncertain. Germline loops: CDR1 WSHSY, CDR2 SAAADI. The CDR3 consists of 15 residues. Trimming stripped 7 bases from V and 0 bases from J, with 15 bases between. The CDR3 spells CASTSTRSMNTEAFF. The CDR3 nucleotides are TGCGCCAGCACGTCCACGAGGTCCATGAACACTGAAGCTTTCTTT.

The chain joins TRBV27 to TRBJ2-7, with 11 bases aligning to TRBD1. V lost 5 bases and J lost 6; bases outside the gene matches: 9. The CDR3 consists of 15 residues. Germline loops: CDR1 MNHEY, CDR2 SMNVEV (reference sequence). The DNA for the CDR3 is TGTGCCAGCAGTCGGGACAGGGGGACTGTCGGCGAGCAGTACTTC. Its protein is CASSRDRGTVGEQYF.

J is TRBJ1-1 and V is TRBV5-1; no firm D call. Looked up from germline, CDR1 is SGHRS and CDR2 is YFSETQ. The CDR3 extends over 14 amino acids. V shed 0 bases and J shed 1 base, with 7 bases lying between them. This CDR3 reads CASSLGVRNTEAFF. The CDR3, as DNA: TGCGCCAGCAGCTTGGGGGTCAGGAACACTGAAGCTTTCTTT.

The chain has TRBV6-5 and TRBJ1-2, with a possible D match to TRBD1 (5 bases). V lost 8 bases to trimming and J lost 5 bases, with 12 bases between them. The V gene's germline CDR1 is MNHEY and CDR2 SVGAGI. This CDR3 contains 12 residues. CDR3 protein: CASHGHLYGYTF. For the CDR3, the DNA is TGTGCCAGCCACGGACACCTTTATGGCTACACCTTC.